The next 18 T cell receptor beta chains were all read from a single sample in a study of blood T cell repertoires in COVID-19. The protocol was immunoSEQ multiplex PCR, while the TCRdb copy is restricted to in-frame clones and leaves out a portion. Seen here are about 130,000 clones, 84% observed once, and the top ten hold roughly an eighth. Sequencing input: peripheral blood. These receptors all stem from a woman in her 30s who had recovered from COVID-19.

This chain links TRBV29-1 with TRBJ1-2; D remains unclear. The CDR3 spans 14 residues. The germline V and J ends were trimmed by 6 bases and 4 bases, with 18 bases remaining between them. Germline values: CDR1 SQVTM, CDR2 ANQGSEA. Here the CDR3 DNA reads TGCAGCGTCCACCCCCTAGAAAGTGGCTATGGCTACACCTTC. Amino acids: CSVHPLESGYGYTF.

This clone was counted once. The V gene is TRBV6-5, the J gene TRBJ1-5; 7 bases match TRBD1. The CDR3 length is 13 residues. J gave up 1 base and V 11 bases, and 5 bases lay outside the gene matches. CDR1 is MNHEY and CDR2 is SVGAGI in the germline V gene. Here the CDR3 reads CASKQGSNQPQHF. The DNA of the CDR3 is TGTGCCTCGAAACAGGGGAGCAATCAGCCCCAGCATTTT.

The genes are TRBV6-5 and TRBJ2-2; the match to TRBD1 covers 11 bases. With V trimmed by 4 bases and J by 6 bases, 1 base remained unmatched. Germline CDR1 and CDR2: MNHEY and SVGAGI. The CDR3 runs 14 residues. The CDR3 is CASSSGQGAGELFF. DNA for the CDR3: TGTGCCAGCAGTTCGGGACAGGGGGCCGGGGAGCTGTTTTTT.

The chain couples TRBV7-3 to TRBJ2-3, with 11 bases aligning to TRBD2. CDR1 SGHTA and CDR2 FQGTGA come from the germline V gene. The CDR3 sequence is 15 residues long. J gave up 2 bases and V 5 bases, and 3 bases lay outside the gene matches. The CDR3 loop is CASSLSGRATDTQYF. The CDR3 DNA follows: TGTGCCAGCAGCCTTAGCGGGAGGGCCACAGATACGCAGTATTTT.

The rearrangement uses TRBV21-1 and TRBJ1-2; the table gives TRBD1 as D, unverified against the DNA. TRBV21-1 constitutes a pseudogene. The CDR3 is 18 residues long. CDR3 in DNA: TGTGCCAGCAGCAAAGGGAGGGACAGGACGCAATCTGTCTATGGCTACACCTTC. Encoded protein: CASSKGRDRTQSVYGYTF.

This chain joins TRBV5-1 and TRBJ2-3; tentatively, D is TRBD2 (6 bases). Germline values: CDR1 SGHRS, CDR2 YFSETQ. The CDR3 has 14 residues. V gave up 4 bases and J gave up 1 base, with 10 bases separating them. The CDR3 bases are TGCGCCAGCAGCCCGGAGCGGGGCACAGATACGCAGTATTTT. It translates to CASSPERGTDTQYF.

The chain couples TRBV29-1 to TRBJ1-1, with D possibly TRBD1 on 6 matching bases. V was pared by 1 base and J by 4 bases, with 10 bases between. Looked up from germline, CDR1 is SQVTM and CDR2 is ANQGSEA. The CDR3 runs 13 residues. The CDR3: CSVEGGRGTEAFF. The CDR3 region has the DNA TGCAGCGTTGAAGGTGGCAGGGGCACTGAAGCTTTCTTT. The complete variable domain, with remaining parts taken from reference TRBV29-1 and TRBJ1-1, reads SAVISQKPSRDICQRGTSLTIQCQVDSQVTMMFWYRQQPGQSLTLIATANQGSEATYESGFVIDKFPISRPNLTFSTLTVSNMSPEDSSIYLCSVEGGRGTEAFFGQGTRLTVV.

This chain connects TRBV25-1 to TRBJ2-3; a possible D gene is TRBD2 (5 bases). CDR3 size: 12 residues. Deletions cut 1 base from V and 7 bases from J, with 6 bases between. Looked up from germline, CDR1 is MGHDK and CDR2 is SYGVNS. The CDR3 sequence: CASSEWENTQYF. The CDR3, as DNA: TGTGCCAGCAGTGAATGGGAGAATACGCAGTATTTT.

The chain's CDR3 is CASSLGLDFQETQYF. The DNA for the CDR3 is TGCGCCAGCAGCTTGGGACTGGACTTCCAAGAGACCCAGTACTTC. V gene TRBV5-1 combines with J gene TRBJ2-5, with a weak D call TRBD2 (5 bases). CDR1 and CDR2 (germline): SGHRS, YFSETQ. This CDR3 contains 15 residues. The V end was cut by 0 bases, the J end by 1 base, with 10 bases between.

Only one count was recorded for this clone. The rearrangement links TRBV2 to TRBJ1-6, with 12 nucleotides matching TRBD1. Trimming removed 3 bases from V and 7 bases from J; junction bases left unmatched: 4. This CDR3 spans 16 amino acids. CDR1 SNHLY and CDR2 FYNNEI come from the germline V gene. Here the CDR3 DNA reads TGTGCCAGCAGTGAGGGACAGGGGGCCAACAATTCACCCCTCCACTTT. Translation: CASSEGQGANNSPLHF.

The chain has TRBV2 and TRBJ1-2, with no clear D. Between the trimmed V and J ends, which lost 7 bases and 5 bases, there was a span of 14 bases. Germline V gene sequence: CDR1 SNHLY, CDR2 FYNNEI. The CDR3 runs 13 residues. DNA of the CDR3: TGTGCCAGCACGGAAACAGAGTGGTATGGCTACACCTTC. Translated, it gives CASTETEWYGYTF.

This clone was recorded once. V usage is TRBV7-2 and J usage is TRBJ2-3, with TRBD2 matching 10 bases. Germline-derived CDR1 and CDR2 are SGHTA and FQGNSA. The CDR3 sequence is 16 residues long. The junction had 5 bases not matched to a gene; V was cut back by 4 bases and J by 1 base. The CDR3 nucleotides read TGTGCCAGCAGCTCAGGACTAGCGGAGGGCACAGATACGCAGTATTTT. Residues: CASSSGLAEGTDTQYF.

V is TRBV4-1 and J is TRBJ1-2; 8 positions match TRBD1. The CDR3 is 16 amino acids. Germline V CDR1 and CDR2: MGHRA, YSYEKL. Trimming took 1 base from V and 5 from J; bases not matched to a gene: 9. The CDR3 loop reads CASSQGGTGLYYGYTF. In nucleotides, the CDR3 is TGCGCCAGCAGCCAAGGGGGGACAGGTCTCTATTATGGCTACACCTTC.

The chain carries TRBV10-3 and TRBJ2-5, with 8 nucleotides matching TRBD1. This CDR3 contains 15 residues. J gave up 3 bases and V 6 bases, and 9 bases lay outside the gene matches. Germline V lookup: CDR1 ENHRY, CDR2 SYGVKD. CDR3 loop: CAISPSGTGKETQYF. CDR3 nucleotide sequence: TGTGCCATCAGCCCCTCCGGGACAGGAAAAGAGACCCAGTACTTC.

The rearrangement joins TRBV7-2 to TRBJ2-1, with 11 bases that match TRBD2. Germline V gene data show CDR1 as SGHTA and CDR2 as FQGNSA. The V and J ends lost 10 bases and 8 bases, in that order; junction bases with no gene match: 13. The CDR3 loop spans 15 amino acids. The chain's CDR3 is CAIDMTSGIEDEQFF. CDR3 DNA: TGTGCCATCGACATGACTAGCGGGATAGAGGATGAGCAGTTCTTC.

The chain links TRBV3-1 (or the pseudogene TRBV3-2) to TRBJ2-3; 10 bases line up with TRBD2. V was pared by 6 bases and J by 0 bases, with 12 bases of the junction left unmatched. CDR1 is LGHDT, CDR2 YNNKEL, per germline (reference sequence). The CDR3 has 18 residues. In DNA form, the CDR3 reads TGTGCCAGCAGTCAAAGTCTTCTAGCGGGGGCTAGCACAGATACGCAGTATTTT. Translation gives CASSQSLLAGASTDTQYF.

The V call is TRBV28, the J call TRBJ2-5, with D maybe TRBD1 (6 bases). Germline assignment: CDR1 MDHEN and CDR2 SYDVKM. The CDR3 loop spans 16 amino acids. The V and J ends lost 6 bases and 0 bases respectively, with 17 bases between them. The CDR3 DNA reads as TGTGCCAGCAGACTCACAGGGTTCTCGGACCAAGAGACCCAGTACTTC. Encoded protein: CASRLTGFSDQETQYF.

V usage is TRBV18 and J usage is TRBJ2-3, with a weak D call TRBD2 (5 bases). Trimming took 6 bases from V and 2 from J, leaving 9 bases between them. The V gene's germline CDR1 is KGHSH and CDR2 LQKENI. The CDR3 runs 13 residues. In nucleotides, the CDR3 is TGTGCCAGCTCGGACTTAATCACAGATACGCAGTATTTT. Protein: CASSDLITDTQYF.